This T cell receptor (beta chain) was captured by sequencing in a study of cytomegalovirus exposure and HLA in healthy donors. Study-level results: CMV serostatus was the only recorded immune exposure for donors. A later analysis reported that several of the most significant clusters appeared to be linked to common viral pathogens, among them Epstein-Barr virus. The authors excluded some V segments, including TRBV6-2 and TRBV6-3, as indistinguishable.

Primers: 60 Vbeta forward and 13 Jbeta reverse. This table comes from immunoSEQ multiplex PCR, and its TCRdb copy is limited to in-frame clones, with some not included. The sample has about 140,000 clones, approximately 82% seen once; the top ten hold around 3.4%. A word on this clone: Its cognate antigen is unknown.

The V end lost 0 bases, the J end lost 7 bases, and 13 bases lay between the germline ends. The CDR3 spans 16 residues. The germline gives CDR1 LGHNA, CDR2 YSLEER. This sequence joins TRBV4-3 and TRBJ1-6; weak D call: TRBD1 (6 bases). This clonotype originated in a man in his forties or fifties in good health and CMV-seronegative. The specimen was PBMCs. CDR3 DNA sequence: TGCGCCAGCAGCCAAGACAGGAACAGGGCGAATTCACCCCTCCACTTT. Translating it yields CASSQDRNRANSPLHF.